This section outlines one T cell receptor (beta chain) sequence together with its context. Its antigen specificity is not known. No clone much larger than this one lies a single base away; base qualities are absent. The collaborating institutions used their own protocols to collect whole blood in K2EDTA tubes. For TCRbeta analysis, collaborator samples were shipped as frozen whole blood, as isolated PBMCs, or as DNA extracted from either sample type. This specimen comes from a study of blood T cell repertoires in COVID-19 (dated by TCRdb to the early 2020s). Study-level background: Collaborator samples came from the United States, Italy and Spain and covered acute and convalescent phases of COVID-19. The dataset comprised deeply sampled blood TCRbeta repertoires from subjects exposed to, actively infected with, or recovered from COVID-19. A freely available public database, intended as a resource for researchers studying the immune response to SARS-CoV-2, is where the repertoires were released. Where available, HLA class I and class II types were obtained from metadata supplied by the sample provider rather than from assay-based typing. Sample metadata almost always included a de-identified subject ID, COVID-19 status, age in years and sex. The prospective study material was composed of cDNA or gDNA derived from T cells, B-cell-depleted T cells, or PBMCs. Samples were obtained from the ongoing ImmuneRACE study (first 160 participants) and from 1,254 subjects provided by 6 global collaborators. Results and caveats for the whole study, not just this receptor: The quantity of clinical and demographic metadata differed by source and by participant and was supplied without curation.

TCRbeta CDR3 regions were amplified from genomic DNA using the immunoSEQ Assay, a bias-controlled multiplex PCR. Per the original workflow: The number of nucleated cells in each sample was estimated from the amplification of reference gene primers within the assay. To quantify the absolute abundance of each unique TCRbeta CDR3 rearrangement, sequence reads were collapsed and filtered. For each sample, productive Simpson clonality was calculated as the square root of Simpson's diversity index over productive rearrangements. TCRdb took this table from immuneACCESS and kept in-frame rearrangements with V and J called. Such tables lack part of the clones; where checked against another copy, unresolved V genes explain under half of the gap, and the rest is unexplained. V, J and clone size were drawn from that table, and D and trimming were deduced from the DNA. A total of approximately 50,000 clones appear in this sample, around 83% of them only once. Roughly 5.2% of the sample lies in the top ten.

CDR3 length: 14 amino acids, cysteine to phenylalanine. The CDR3 DNA has 42 bases and is translated from base 1. V has 3 bases trimmed and J has 6 bases trimmed; junction bases matching no gene number 5. Via the germline V gene (reference sequence), CDR1 is LGHDT and CDR2 YNNKEL. Sequenced sample: peripheral blood. Recombination joined TRBV3-1 (or the pseudogene TRBV3-2) with TRBJ2-3; 8 middle bases align to TRBD2. The TCR was taken from a human donor in a cohort sampled during active COVID-19. The CDR3: CASSHGLATDTQYF. The DNA sequence is as follows: TGTGCCAGCAGCCACGGACTAGCAACCGATACGCAGTATTTT.